Below, 16 T cell receptor beta chains from the same sample are listed, as sequenced in a study of patients and donors after allogeneic stem cell transplantation. Each CDR3 protein is one row after TCRdb ran MiXCR on the RT-PCR reads. Among 150,000 to 200,000 distinct CDR3 sequences, 30% were seen once, and the ten largest hold 3.2%. The sample taken for sequencing was blood, either unsorted or a sorted T cell fraction (not recorded which). The receptors come from a human donor who was either an allogeneic HSCT recipient or a stem cell or donor lymphocyte infusion donor (not recorded which). It is not recorded whose cells these are; they may come from a transplant donor.

This chain uses TRBV6-5 with TRBJ1-1; D is possibly TRBD1 (6 bases). The CDR3 consists of 14 residues. V was shortened by 6 bases and J by 4 bases, with 15 bases between the two germline ends. CDR1 is MNHEY, CDR2 SVGAGI, per germline. The CDR3 region is CASSPQGGGTEAFF. The DNA for the CDR3 is TGTGCCAGCAGCCCACAGGGAGGAGGCACTGAAGCTTTCTTT.

The rearrangement uses TRBV10-3 and TRBJ2-5; D uncertain. V was pared by 3 bases and J by 5 bases, with 10 bases between. Germline V lookup: CDR1 ENHRY, CDR2 SYGVKD. The CDR3 is 13 residues long. DNA of the CDR3: TGTGCCATCAGTGATAACGGTGGGGAGACCCAGTACTTC. It translates to CAISDNGGETQYF.

The chain couples TRBV27 to TRBJ2-7; 11 bases are shared with TRBD2. Trimming at V came to 4 bases and at J to 3 bases, leaving 2 bases not matched to a gene. CDR1 MNHEY and CDR2 SMNVEV come from the germline V gene (reference sequence). There are 14 residues in the CDR3. Written as DNA, the CDR3 is TGTGCCAGCAGTTATGGGACTAGCGGCTACGAGCAGTACTTC. Protein sequence: CASSYGTSGYEQYF.

This clonotype was seen once. The CDR3 sequence: CASLTSAGGLANEQFF. The CDR3 DNA reads TGTGCCAGCCTTACCTCTGCGGGGGGACTAGCTAATGAGCAGTTCTTC. The chain is built from TRBV7-2 and TRBJ2-1, with 9 bases fitting TRBD2. The CDR3 covers 16 residues. Germline V gene lookup returns CDR1 SGHTA and CDR2 FQGNSA. The ends lost 8 bases at V and 7 bases at J; junction bases unmatched: 15.

This clonotype was seen a handful of times. The chain carries TRBV27 and TRBJ2-1; unclear D gene. The germline V gene has CDR1 MNHEY and CDR2 SMNVEV (reference sequence). Between the trimmed V and J ends, which lost 5 bases and 4 bases, there was a span of 15 bases. The CDR3 extends over 15 amino acids. Here the CDR3 reads CASSSPPRKYNEQFF. Here the CDR3 DNA reads TGTGCCAGCAGTAGTCCTCCCAGAAAATACAATGAGCAGTTCTTC.

The CDR3 coding sequence is TGTGCCAGCAGAGACACCAATCAGCCCCAGCATTTT. Protein: CASRDTNQPQHF. This sequence joins TRBV5-8 and TRBJ1-5; D is uncertain. Germline CDR1 is SGHTS and CDR2 is YDEGEE. Deletions cut 5 bases from V and 3 bases from J, with 6 bases between. This CDR3 has 12 residues.

The sample holds a few counts of this clonotype. This chain connects TRBV2 to TRBJ1-5; 7 bases are shared with TRBD1. The CDR3 extends over 18 amino acids. Trimming at V came to 5 bases and at J to 0 bases, leaving 13 bases not matched to a gene. The V gene's germline CDR1 is SNHLY and CDR2 FYNNEI. Here the CDR3 reads CASSSQSSGQVSNQPQHF. The CDR3, as DNA: TGTGCCAGCAGTTCCCAATCTTCCGGACAGGTTAGCAATCAGCCCCAGCATTTT. The whole variable domain, remainder taken from reference TRBV2 and TRBJ1-5, is EPEVTQTPSHQVTQMGQEVILRCVPISNHLYFYWYRQILGQKVEFLVSFYNNEISEKSEIFDDQFSVERPDGSNFTLKIRSTKLEDSAMYFCASSSQSSGQVSNQPQHFGDGTRLSIL.

This clonotype turned up a few times. The chain is built from TRBV29-1 and TRBJ1-1, with D hard to call. The germline V gene encodes CDR1 SQVTM and CDR2 ANQGSEA. V lost 2 bases, J lost 0 bases, and 7 bases lay in between. The CDR3 has 13 amino acids. The CDR3 DNA follows: TGCAGCGTTGAACGCCTACTGAACACTGAAGCTTTCTTT. Translating it yields CSVERLLNTEAFF.

V usage is TRBV9 and J usage is TRBJ2-3; D may be TRBD1 (5 bases). V lost 4 bases and J lost 4, with 19 bases in between. CDR3 length equals 16 residues. Per germline, CDR1 SGDLS and CDR2 YYNGEE. The CDR3 loop is CASSSLSGWGADTQYF. The CDR3 DNA is TGTGCCAGCAGCTCCCTTAGTGGGTGGGGCGCAGATACGCAGTATTTT.

The J gene is TRBJ2-3, the V gene TRBV27; tentatively, D is TRBD2 (6 bases). The germline gives CDR1 MNHEY, CDR2 SMNVEV (reference sequence). V dropped 5 bases and J dropped 0 bases, with 15 bases sitting between them. This CDR3 has 16 amino acids. CDR3 DNA: TGTGCCAGCAGTCAGAAGCGGGTACCTAGCACAGATACGCAGTATTTT. It is translated as CASSQKRVPSTDTQYF.

This chain connects TRBV28 to TRBJ1-5, with a tentative D call TRBD1 (6 bases). The length of the CDR3 is 17 residues. Trimming took 6 bases from V and 0 from J, leaving 18 bases between them. Germline CDR1 reads MDHEN; CDR2 reads SYDVKM. CDR3 in amino acids: CASSLGPGTLSNQPQHF. CDR3 coding DNA: TGTGCCAGCAGCCTTGGTCCCGGGACACTTAGCAATCAGCCCCAGCATTTT.

The rearrangement links TRBV13 to TRBJ2-7, with TRBD1 matching 7 bases. The junction had 5 bases not matched to a gene; V was cut back by 6 bases and J by 3 bases. Germline-derived CDR1 and CDR2 are PRHDT and FYEKMQ (reference sequence). The CDR3 runs to 13 residues. CDR3 nucleotides: TGTGCCAGCAGAAAGACAGGGTACTACGAGCAGTACTTC. Translation: CASRKTGYYEQYF.

This clonotype was counted many times. V gene TRBV12-3 or TRBV12-4 combines with J gene TRBJ1-3, with no clear D. V was clipped by 1 base and J by 2 bases, with 9 bases between them. The CDR3 has 15 amino acids. The CDR3 spells CASSLVGSPGNTIYF. CDR3 sequence (DNA): TGTGCCAGCAGTTTAGTGGGCTCCCCTGGAAACACCATATATTTT.

In its sample, this clonotype was seen many times. V usage is TRBV24-1 and J usage is TRBJ2-5; no reliable D call. Trimming took 5 bases from V and 7 from J, leaving 13 bases between them. This CDR3 spans 13 amino acids. Germline V gene lookup returns CDR1 KGHDR and CDR2 SFDVKD. The CDR3 DNA follows: TGTGCCACCAGTGCAGGCACGGTAGGGACCCAGTACTTC. Protein sequence: CATSAGTVGTQYF.

The chain recombines TRBV20-1 with TRBJ2-1; a possible D gene is TRBD1 (5 bases). V lost 6 bases and J lost 15, with 18 bases in between. There are 11 residues in the CDR3. The germline V gene encodes CDR1 DFQATT and CDR2 SNEGSKA (reference sequence). The CDR3, as DNA: TGCAGTGCCACCTTAGGGCAGGGTGGGTTCTTC. Protein product: CSATLGQGGFF.

The gene calls are TRBV2 and TRBJ2-6; D unresolved. This CDR3 region has 15 residues. CDR1 and CDR2 from the germline V gene are SNHLY and FYNNEI. With 2 bases removed from V and 2 bases from J, the gap between germline ends came to 7 bases. CDR3 DNA sequence: TGTGCCAGCAGTGAATTCCGGGCTGGGGCCAACGTCCTGACTTTC. Translating it yields CASSEFRAGANVLTF.